Listed below are T cell receptor beta chains from one sample, sequenced in a study of control samples from healthy donors and cancer patients. Sequencing used immunoSEQ multiplex PCR; TCRdb keeps in-frame clones, though not all of them. Of 170,000 or so clones detected, around nine tenths appear once; the ten largest clones hold around 1.4%. Sequencing was carried out using blood. Receptors originate from a man aged 25-45 years in good health. The CDR3 runs from the conserved cysteine through the conserved F or W. The order of the fields is D gene, J gene, V gene, clone size, CDR3 DNA, CDR3 protein. The D gene is left open where the match is weak. Some rows have no size entry. The others give once, few or many, or a class for an expanded clone.

D: -; J: TRBJ1-2; V: TRBV9; size: -; DNA: TGTGCCAGCAGCTCCCTCCGTACGGCGGGCTACACCTTC; CDR3: CASSSLRTAGYTF
D: -; J: TRBJ1-3; V: TRBV5-1; size: once; DNA: TGCGCCAGCAGCTTGTGGGGCAGAGAGGGAAACACCATATATTTT; CDR3: CASSLWGREGNTIYF
D: -; J: TRBJ1-4; V: TRBV7-9; size: -; DNA: TGTGCCAGCAGCTTAGGGGCGGCAGGGGTCGAAAAACTGTTTTTT; CDR3: CASSLGAAGVEKLFF
D: TRBD1; J: TRBJ2-7; V: TRBV7-9; size: -; DNA: TGTGCCAGCAGCTACAGGGGCTACGAGCAGTACTTC; CDR3: CASSYRGYEQYF
D: -; J: TRBJ2-5; V: TRBV6-5; size: -; DNA: TGTGCCAGCAGTTGGGGCCCTGGGGAGACCCAGTACTTC; CDR3: CASSWGPGETQYF
D: -; J: TRBJ1-5; V: TRBV18; size: -; DNA: TGTGCCAGCTCATACGGGGCCAATCAGCCCCAGCATTTT; CDR3: CASSYGANQPQHF
D: -; J: TRBJ2-2; V: TRBV12-3/TRBV12-4; size: -; DNA: TGTGCCAGCAGAACGACGGGGGAGCTGTTTTTT; CDR3: CASRTTGELFF
D: -; J: TRBJ2-5; V: TRBV7-9; size: -; DNA: TGTGCCAGCAGCTTAGGCGGTGTTGAGACCCAGTACTTC; CDR3: CASSLGGVETQYF
D: TRBD1; J: TRBJ1-6; V: TRBV27; size: once; DNA: TGTGCCAGCAGTTTTTTAGGGGGCTTAAATTCACCCCTCCACTTT; CDR3: CASSFLGGLNSPLHF
D: -; J: TRBJ2-3; V: TRBV9; size: once; DNA: TGTGCCAGCAGCGTCGGCGGGGTTGACACAGATACGCAGTATTTT; CDR3: CASSVGGVDTDTQYF
D: TRBD1; J: TRBJ2-3; V: TRBV6-4; size: -; DNA: TGTGCCAGCAGTGTGGGGACAGGGGGCACAGATACGCAGTATTTT; CDR3: CASSVGTGGTDTQYF
D: TRBD2; J: TRBJ2-5; V: TRBV5-4; size: -; DNA: TGTGCCAGCAGCTTGGAACGGGAGGGCCTTGAGACCCAGTACTTC; CDR3: CASSLEREGLETQYF
D: -; J: TRBJ2-1; V: TRBV4-3; size: -; DNA: TGCGCCAGCAGCCAAGGGGGGACCATCTACAATGAGCAGTTCTTC; CDR3: CASSQGGTIYNEQFF
D: -; J: TRBJ1-5; V: TRBV12-3/TRBV12-4; size: -; DNA: TGTGCCAGCAGTTTAGCGGAGTATCAGCCCCAGCATTTT; CDR3: CASSLAEYQPQHF
D: TRBD1; J: TRBJ2-7; V: TRBV24-1; size: -; DNA: TGTGCCACCAGTGATACCTCGACAGGGGTCGACGAGCAGTACTTC; CDR3: CATSDTSTGVDEQYF
D: TRBD2; J: TRBJ2-1; V: TRBV18; size: once; DNA: TGTGCCAGCTCAGAAGGACTAGCGGGGACCTACACTTACAATGAGCAGTTCTTC; CDR3: CASSEGLAGTYTYNEQFF
D: TRBD1; J: TRBJ1-1; V: TRBV27; size: once; DNA: TGTGCCAGCAGTCCCCGGGGACAGCTAAACACTGAAGCTTTCTTT; CDR3: CASSPRGQLNTEAFF
D: -; J: TRBJ1-6; V: TRBV4-1; size: -; DNA: TGCGCCAGCAGCGGGGGGAATTGGGATTCACCCCTCCACTTT; CDR3: CASSGGNWDSPLHF
D: TRBD2; J: TRBJ2-5; V: TRBV19; size: -; DNA: TGTGCCACCGAGCCCCGCGGGGAGGGAGAGACCCAGTACTTC; CDR3: CATEPRGEGETQYF
D: -; J: TRBJ1-3; V: TRBV25-1; size: -; DNA: TGTGCCAGCAGTGAAACGGGAAACACCATATATTTT; CDR3: CASSETGNTIYF
D: TRBD1; J: TRBJ2-7; V: TRBV7-2; size: -; DNA: TGTGCCAGCAGCCAATCGGGACAGCATTACGAGCAGTACTTC; CDR3: CASSQSGQHYEQYF
D: -; J: TRBJ1-3; V: TRBV30; size: -; DNA: TGTGCCTGGACCAGGGGATCTGGAAACACCATATATTTT; CDR3: CAWTRGSGNTIYF
D: TRBD2; J: TRBJ2-5; V: TRBV9; size: -; DNA: TGTGCCAGCAGCGTAGGCGGGAGGACAGAGACCCAGTACTTC; CDR3: CASSVGGRTETQYF
D: -; J: TRBJ1-1; V: TRBV5-4; size: -; DNA: TGTGCCAGCAGCTTTGTTGAGAACACTGAAGCTTTCTTT; CDR3: CASSFVENTEAFF
D: -; J: TRBJ2-1; V: TRBV6-2/TRBV6-3; size: -; DNA: TGTGCCAGCAGTCCCACCCCCCCCCTGGTCGGTGAGCAGTTCTTC; CDR3: CASSPTPPLVGEQFF
D: TRBD1; J: TRBJ1-6; V: TRBV5-6; size: -; DNA: TGTGCCAGCAGCCCTGGAGGGGGCTCAAATTCACCCCTCCACTTT; CDR3: CASSPGGGSNSPLHF
D: -; J: TRBJ1-1; V: TRBV7-8; size: -; DNA: TGTGCCAGCAGCACACGATCTCGCGCTGAAGCTTTCTTT; CDR3: CASSTRSRAEAFF
D: TRBD1; J: TRBJ1-1; V: TRBV19; size: -; DNA: TGTGCCAGTGCCCCTACAGGGGCGACTGAAGCTTTCTTT; CDR3: CASAPTGATEAFF
D: -; J: TRBJ2-5; V: TRBV9; size: -; DNA: TGTGCCAGCAGCGTAGTATCCAGGCCCGGGGAGACCCAGTACTTC; CDR3: CASSVVSRPGETQYF
D: TRBD1; J: TRBJ1-1; V: TRBV27; size: few; DNA: TGTGCCAGCAGCAATAGACAGGGGCGGAACACTGAAGCTTTCTTT; CDR3: CASSNRQGRNTEAFF
D: TRBD1; J: TRBJ1-5; V: TRBV18; size: -; DNA: TGTGCCAGCTCCCTTGGACAGGGGGCGAGTCAGCCCCAGCATTTT; CDR3: CASSLGQGASQPQHF
D: -; J: TRBJ2-7; V: TRBV5-1; size: -; DNA: TGCGCCAGCAGCTTGTCTGGCCTCTCCTACGAGCAGTACTTC; CDR3: CASSLSGLSYEQYF
D: -; J: TRBJ1-2; V: TRBV10-3; size: -; DNA: TGTGCCATCAGTGAGTCAGGGGACTATGGCTACACCTTC; CDR3: CAISESGDYGYTF
D: -; J: TRBJ1-5; V: TRBV6-4; size: -; DNA: TGTGCCAGCACCGATACACTTATATCGCCCCAGCATTTT; CDR3: CASTDTLISPQHF
D: TRBD1; J: TRBJ2-7; V: TRBV6-5; size: -; DNA: TGTGCCAGCAGCCGGACAGGGGGCCGCTACGAGCAGTACTTC; CDR3: CASSRTGGRYEQYF
D: TRBD1; J: TRBJ2-2; V: TRBV29-1; size: -; DNA: TGCAGCGCACAACAGGGGGCATTGAACACCGGGGAGCTGTTTTTT; CDR3: CSAQQGALNTGELFF
D: -; J: TRBJ2-2; V: TRBV11-1; size: -; DNA: TGTGCCAGCAGCTTAGGGGGACATTACACCGGGGAGCTGTTTTTT; CDR3: CASSLGGHYTGELFF
D: -; J: TRBJ1-6; V: TRBV6-2/TRBV6-3; size: -; DNA: TGTGCCAGCAGTTATGCCGATTCACCCCTCCACTTT; CDR3: CASSYADSPLHF
D: TRBD1; J: TRBJ1-4; V: TRBV27; size: once; DNA: TGTGCCAGCAGCCACGAGGGACAGGGAGGGGAAAAACTGTTTTTT; CDR3: CASSHEGQGGEKLFF
D: -; J: TRBJ2-7; V: TRBV6-6; size: -; DNA: TGTGCCAGCAGTTTGTACAGTTCCTACGAGCAGTACTTC; CDR3: CASSLYSSYEQYF
D: -; J: TRBJ2-7; V: TRBV19; size: once; DNA: TGTGCCAGTAGTCTGAGAGAAACCTACGAGCAGTACTTC; CDR3: CASSLRETYEQYF
D: -; J: TRBJ2-1; V: TRBV20-1; size: -; DNA: TGCAGTGCTAGTGTACGACTGACCTACAATGAGCAGTTCTTC; CDR3: CSASVRLTYNEQFF
D: TRBD1; J: TRBJ2-1; V: TRBV4-3; size: -; DNA: TGCGCCAGCAGCCAAGATTCCGACAGGGTTAGAAGTAATGAGCAGTTCTTC; CDR3: CASSQDSDRVRSNEQFF
D: -; J: TRBJ2-3; V: TRBV5-6; size: -; DNA: TGTGCCAGCAGCTCGGACAGCACAGATACGCAGTATTTT; CDR3: CASSSDSTDTQYF
D: TRBD2; J: TRBJ2-1; V: TRBV3-1/TRBV3-2; size: -; DNA: TGTGCCAGCAGCCAAGTTGGGGGGGTGAGCTCCTACAATGAGCAGTTCTTC; CDR3: CASSQVGGVSSYNEQFF
D: TRBD2; J: TRBJ2-1; V: TRBV27; size: -; DNA: TGTGCCAGCAGTCCCGGACTAGCGGGGTTGGTCGATGAGCAGTTCTTC; CDR3: CASSPGLAGLVDEQFF
D: -; J: TRBJ1-3; V: TRBV7-2; size: -; DNA: TGTGCCAGCAGCTTAGAATGGGGGGCTGGAAACACCATATATTTT; CDR3: CASSLEWGAGNTIYF